This T cell receptor (beta chain) was observed in a study of response to subunit inactivated influenza vaccine. Each CDR3 protein is one row after TCRdb ran MiXCR on the RT-PCR reads. This sample has 400,000 to 650,000 distinct CDR3 sequences, with approximately 7.7% found just once. Regarding the study as a whole: That few new T cells are recruited by each seasonal influenza vaccination was the authors' suggestion.

V was clipped by 0 bases and J by 6 bases, with 12 bases between them. CDR1 is MNHEY and CDR2 is SVGEGT in the germline V gene. The length of the CDR3 is 15 residues. This clonotype occurred many times. As yet, its antigen is unknown. The material was PBMCs from blood, obtained less than 30 months after vaccination. The clonotype originates from a man aged 50-75 years who received an inactivated influenza vaccine. This rearrangement joins TRBV6-2 or TRBV6-3 to TRBJ2-1; no clear D. The CDR3, as DNA: TGTGCCAGCAGTTACTCGGAGACCGGATTCAATGAGCAGTTCTTC. Translated: CASSYSETGFNEQFF.